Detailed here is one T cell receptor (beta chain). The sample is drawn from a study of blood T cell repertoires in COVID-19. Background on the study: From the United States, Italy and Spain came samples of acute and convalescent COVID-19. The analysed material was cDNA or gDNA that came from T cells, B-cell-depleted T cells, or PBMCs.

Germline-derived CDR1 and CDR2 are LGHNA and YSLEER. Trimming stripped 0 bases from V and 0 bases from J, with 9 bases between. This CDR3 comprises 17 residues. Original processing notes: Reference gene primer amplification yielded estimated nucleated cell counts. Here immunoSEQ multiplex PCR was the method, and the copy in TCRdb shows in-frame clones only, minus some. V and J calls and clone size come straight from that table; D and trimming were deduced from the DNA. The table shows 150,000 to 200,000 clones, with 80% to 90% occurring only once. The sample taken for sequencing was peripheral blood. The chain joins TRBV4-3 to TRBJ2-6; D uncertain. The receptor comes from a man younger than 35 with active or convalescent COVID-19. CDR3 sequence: CASSQDGPSSGANVLTF. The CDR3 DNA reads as TGCGCCAGCAGCCAAGATGGCCCGTCCTCTGGGGCCAACGTCCTGACTTTC.